This T cell receptor beta chain stems from a study of a mutant IDH1 vaccine in newly diagnosed glioma. Time point specified: week 35, safety follow-up. All doses held 300 ug of mutant IDH1 20-mer peptide, with topical imiquimod. Each tumor in the donors was a new WHO grade 3 or 4 astrocytoma, IDH1-mutant and ATRX-lost. Clones were sequenced by immunoSEQ multiplex PCR, and TCRdb holds only the in-frame ones, with some missing. The table includes 50,000 to 75,000 clones, about 74% detected once. Germline trimming cut 6 bases from V and 8 bases from J; bases unmatched to any gene: 11. Germline lookup yields CDR1 SNHLY and CDR2 FYNNEI. This CDR3 contains 15 residues. This clone was detected only once. Its antigen is as yet unknown.

The starting material was PBMCs, obtained from a glioma patient whose treatment included an IDH1 peptide vaccine. The TCR was taken from a man aged 50 to 60 with glioma. The rearrangement joins TRBV2 to TRBJ2-3, with 10 bases that match TRBD1. The CDR3 DNA reads TGTGCCAGCAGGGATGTGGGACAGGGGCTTACTACGCAGTATTTT. It yields the protein CASRDVGQGLTTQYF.